These 20 T cell receptor beta chains were sequenced from one sample in a study of OX40 agonist ivuxolimab in advanced cancers. TCRdb keeps only in-frame clones here, not all; method: immunoSEQ multiplex PCR. Of some 80,000 clones listed, nearly 90% are singletons. Source: CD4+ or CD8+ T cells sorted from blood, taken in a trial of the OX40 agonist ivuxolimab. These TCRs come from an adult with an advanced solid tumor such as melanoma, head and neck, liver or kidney cancer.

The CDR3: CASMEAGGPYEQYF. CDR3 DNA: TGTGCCAGCATGGAGGCGGGGGGGCCCTACGAGCAGTACTTC. The J gene is TRBJ2-7, the V gene TRBV7-2; 9 nucleotides line up with TRBD2. Germline V CDR1 and CDR2: SGHTA, FQGNSA. The V and J ends lost 7 bases and 2 bases, in that order; junction bases with no gene match: 6. CDR3 length: 14 residues.

This clone was seen more than once but under ten times. This chain links TRBV19 with TRBJ1-1; a possible D gene is TRBD1 (5 bases). V was clipped by 5 bases and J by 6 bases, with 10 bases between them. Germline-derived CDR1 and CDR2 are LNHDA and SQIVND (reference sequence). CDR3 length equals 12 residues. CDR3: CASSGQGPEAFF. The CDR3 nucleotides are TGTGCCAGTAGTGGGCAGGGACCTGAAGCTTTCTTT. Drawing the rest from reference TRBV19 and TRBJ1-1, the complete variable domain is DGGITQSPKYLFRKEGQNVTLSCEQNLNHDAMYWYRQDPGQGLRLIYYSQIVNDFQKGDIAEGYSVSREKKESFPLTVTSAQKNPTAFYLCASSGQGPEAFFGQGTRLTVV.

This sequence joins TRBV4-1 and TRBJ2-2, with D unclear. V was trimmed by 2 bases and J by 7 bases, leaving 11 bases between them. CDR1 and CDR2 (germline): MGHRA, YSYEKL. CDR3 length: 14 amino acids. The CDR3 DNA reads TGCGCCAGCAGCCAACCCCTCTCGCGCGGGGAGCTGTTTTTT. Residues: CASSQPLSRGELFF.

The chain carries TRBV6-6 and TRBJ2-5; D not resolved. V lost 6 bases and J 1 base, leaving 6 bases between the germline ends. The CDR3 covers 12 residues. Germline assignment: CDR1 MNHNY and CDR2 SVGAGI (reference sequence). The CDR3 DNA reads as TGTGCCAGCAGCCTCATCCAAGAGACCCAGTACTTC. Its translation: CASSLIQETQYF.

The chain couples TRBV11-3 to TRBJ2-7, with D perhaps TRBD1 (6 bases). This CDR3 region has 15 residues. Germline V lookup: CDR1 SGHNT, CDR2 YENEEA. Trimming shortened V by 3 bases and J by 5 bases, and 17 bases separated the two germline ends. CDR3 nucleotide sequence: TGTGCCAGCAGCTTGGGCGCAACAGGGCAGGACGAGCAGTACTTC. Residues: CASSLGATGQDEQYF. The complete variable domain, with remaining parts taken from reference TRBV11-3 and TRBJ2-7, reads EAGVVQSPRYKIIEKKQPVAFWCNPISGHNTLYWYLQNLGQGPELLIRYENEEAVDDSQLPKDRFSAERLKGVDSTLKIQPAELGDSAVYLCASSLGATGQDEQYFGPGTRLTVT.

The chain couples TRBV5-1 to TRBJ1-2, with a tentative D call TRBD1 (5 bases). Germline loops: CDR1 SGHRS, CDR2 YFSETQ. This CDR3 is 13 amino acids long. V shed 1 base and J shed 6 bases, with 10 bases lying between them. The CDR3 spells CASSLPGGDGYTF. Written as DNA, the CDR3 is TGCGCCAGCAGCTTGCCTGGAGGGGATGGCTACACCTTC.

The chain combines TRBV12-5 with TRBJ2-7; D not resolved. The CDR3 length is 15 residues. V lost 3 bases to trimming and J lost 3 bases, with 15 bases between them. Germline assignment: CDR1 LGHNT and CDR2 FRNRAP. This CDR3 reads CASGLGPTKVYEQYF. The CDR3 coding sequence is TGTGCTAGTGGTTTAGGACCGACGAAAGTCTACGAGCAGTACTTC.

The chain employs TRBV7-2 and TRBJ1-5; 7 nucleotides align to TRBD1. V dropped 4 bases and J dropped 4; count of bases not matched to a gene: 4. The CDR3 runs to 14 residues. CDR1 and CDR2 from the germline V gene are SGHTA and FQGNSA. CDR3 in amino acids: CASSSTGRNQPQHF. Written as DNA, the CDR3 is TGTGCCAGCAGCTCGACAGGGAGGAATCAGCCCCAGCATTTT.

This chain joins TRBV7-2 and TRBJ2-7; 8 bases fit TRBD1. This CDR3 spans 13 amino acids. CDR1 is SGHTA and CDR2 is FQGNSA in the germline V gene. V was pared by 1 base and J by 6 bases, with 2 bases of the junction left unmatched. CDR3 DNA: TGTGCCAGCAGCTTAGTTGACAGGGGCGAGCAGTACTTC. It translates to CASSLVDRGEQYF. Filled out from reference TRBV7-2 and TRBJ2-7, the complete variable domain reads GAGVSQSPSNKVTEKGKDVELRCDPISGHTALYWYRQSLGQGLEFLIYFQGNSAPDKSGLPSDRFSAERTGGSVSTLTIQRTQQEDSAVYLCASSLVDRGEQYFGPGTRLTVT.

This clone is a singleton in its sample. The chain uses TRBV5-1 and TRBJ1-2; D remains unclear. This CDR3 is built from 14 residues. With 4 bases removed from V and 6 bases from J, the gap between germline ends came to 16 bases. In germline, CDR1 is SGHRS, CDR2 YFSETQ. This chain's CDR3 is CASSAQGIGDGYTF. The DNA for the CDR3 is TGCGCCAGCAGCGCCCAAGGGATAGGCGATGGCTACACCTTC. Full variable domain (rest looked up from reference TRBV5-1 and TRBJ1-2): KAGVTQTPRYLIKTRGQQVTLSCSPISGHRSVSWYQQTPGQGLQFLFEYFSETQRNKGNFPGRFSGRQFSNSRSEMNVSTLELGDSALYLCASSAQGIGDGYTFGSGTRLTVV.

The rearrangement joins TRBV15 to TRBJ2-3; D perhaps matches TRBD1 (5 bases). Germline V CDR1 and CDR2: LNHNV, YYDKDF (reference sequence). This CDR3 comprises 14 residues. V was clipped by 3 bases and J by 2 bases, with 9 bases between them. CDR3 DNA: TGTGCCACCAGCAGCCGACAGTACACAGATACGCAGTATTTT. This translates into CATSSRQYTDTQYF. Complete variable domain (other parts from reference TRBV15 and TRBJ2-3): DAMVIQNPRYQVTQFGKPVTLSCSQTLNHNVMYWYQQKSSQAPKLLFHYYDKDFNNEADTPDNFQSRRPNTSFCFLDIRSPGLGDTAMYLCATSSRQYTDTQYFGPGTRLTVL.

The gene calls are TRBV11-2 and TRBJ2-3; D is uncertain. Germline V gene sequence: CDR1 SGHAT, CDR2 FQNNGV. V was trimmed by 5 bases and J by 2 bases, leaving 11 bases between them. There are 14 residues in the CDR3. The CDR3 DNA sequence: TGTGCCAGCAGCATGGGGATAAACACAGATACGCAGTATTTT. It encodes CASSMGINTDTQYF. Full variable domain (remainder filled in from reference TRBV11-2 and TRBJ2-3): EAGVAQSPRYKIIEKRQSVAFWCNPISGHATLYWYQQILGQGPKLLIQFQNNGVVDDSQLPKDRFSAERLKGVDSTLKIQPAKLEDSAVYLCASSMGINTDTQYFGPGTRLTVL.

This chain uses TRBV6-5 with TRBJ2-7; TRBD1 matches 11 bases. This CDR3 is built from 13 residues. The germline V gene encodes CDR1 MNHEY and CDR2 SVGAGI. Losses at the gene ends were 6 bases for V and 5 bases for J; bases not matched to a gene: 3. CDR3 DNA: TGTGCCAGCAGCCGGGACAGGGGGGACGAGCAGTACTTC. This codes for CASSRDRGDEQYF.

The chain combines TRBV2 with TRBJ1-2; 8 bases match TRBD1. Germline V gives CDR1 SNHLY, CDR2 FYNNEI. The CDR3 consists of 15 residues. V was clipped by 4 bases and J by 0 bases; unmatched bases: 4. CDR3 in amino acids: CASSAPDRANYGYTF. DNA of the CDR3: TGTGCCAGCAGTGCCCCGGACAGGGCTAACTATGGCTACACCTTC.

The chain is built from TRBV30 and TRBJ1-1; 12 bases line up with TRBD1. The CDR3 totals 14 residues. V lost 5 bases and J lost 4; bases outside the gene matches: 5. Germline V lookup: CDR1 GTSNPN, CDR2 SVGIG (reference sequence). The CDR3 sequence is CAWGTGGAATEAFF. CDR3 nucleotides: TGTGCCTGGGGGACAGGGGGCGCTGCCACTGAAGCTTTCTTT.

The chain uses TRBV5-6 and TRBJ2-3; possibly TRBD1 for D (6 bases). Germline values: CDR1 SGHDT, CDR2 YYEEEE. The CDR3 consists of 15 residues. V lost 6 bases and J lost 1, with 15 bases in between. As DNA, the CDR3 is TGTGCCAGCAACTCTAACAGGGCCCGCACAGATACGCAGTATTTT. Translated: CASNSNRARTDTQYF.

This clone was seen only a few times. V usage is TRBV20-1 and J usage is TRBJ1-2; D is perhaps TRBD1 (5 bases). The CDR3 has 11 amino acids. CDR1 DFQATT and CDR2 SNEGSKA come from the germline V gene (reference sequence). The CDR3 DNA reads as TGCTCTAGCACAGGTCTCTATGGCTACACCTTC. This codes for CSSTGLYGYTF.

This clone was detected once. The genes are TRBV30 and TRBJ1-1; D possibly corresponds to TRBD1 (5 bases). Trimming pared 8 bases from V and 0 bases from J, leaving 16 bases between. The length of the CDR3 is 14 residues. Per the germline V gene, CDR1 is GTSNPN and CDR2 is SVGIG (reference sequence). This CDR3 reads CALSGGTMNTEAFF. The CDR3 DNA reads as TGTGCCCTCAGCGGGGGGACCATGAACACTGAAGCTTTCTTT.

The rearrangement uses TRBV9 and TRBJ2-2; 8 bases match TRBD2. Germline V lookup: CDR1 SGDLS, CDR2 YYNGEE. With V trimmed by 0 bases and J by 3 bases, 7 bases remained unmatched. The CDR3 sequence is 17 residues long. The CDR3 reads CASSVGSRGVDTGELFF. DNA of the CDR3: TGTGCCAGCAGCGTAGGATCGCGGGGGGTCGACACCGGGGAGCTGTTTTTT. Full variable domain (outside the CDR3, taken from reference TRBV9 and TRBJ2-2): DSGVTQTPKHLITATGQRVTLRCSPRSGDLSVYWYQQSLDQGLQFLIQYYNGEERAKGNILERFSAQQFPDLHSELNLSSLELGDSALYFCASSVGSRGVDTGELFFGEGSRLTVL.

This clone was detected only once. This chain connects TRBV6-1 to TRBJ1-1, with D perhaps TRBD1 (6 bases). Germline loops: CDR1 MNHNS, CDR2 SASEGT. The CDR3 is 13 residues long. V was pared by 8 bases and J by 3 bases, with 13 bases between. The CDR3 loop reads CASRGGTYTEAFF. The CDR3 DNA sequence: TGTGCCAGCCGGGGGGGCACGTACACTGAAGCTTTCTTT.